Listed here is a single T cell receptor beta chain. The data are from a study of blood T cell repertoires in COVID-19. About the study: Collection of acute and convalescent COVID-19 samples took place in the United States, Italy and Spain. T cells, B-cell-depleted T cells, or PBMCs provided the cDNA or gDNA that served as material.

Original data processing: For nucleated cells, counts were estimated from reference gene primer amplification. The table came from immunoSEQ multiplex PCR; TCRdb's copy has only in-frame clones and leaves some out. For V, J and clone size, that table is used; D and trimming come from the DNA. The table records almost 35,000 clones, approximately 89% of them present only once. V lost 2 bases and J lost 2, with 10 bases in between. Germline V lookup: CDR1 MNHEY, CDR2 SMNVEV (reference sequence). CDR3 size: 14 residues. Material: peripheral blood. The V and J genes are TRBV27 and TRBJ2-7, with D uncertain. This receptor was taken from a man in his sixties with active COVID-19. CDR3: CASSLGRFPYEQYF. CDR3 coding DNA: TGTGCCAGCAGTTTAGGTCGGTTCCCCTACGAGCAGTACTTC.